The 2 T cell receptor beta chains presented below share a single source sample, sequenced in a study of spatial heterogeneity in lung cancer. The study's findings and limits: Counts that tracked tumor mutation counts were those of expanded intratumoral alpha and beta TCRs.

The time point was: sample taken at primary tumor resection. Antigens of these TCRs are unknown. A single record per CDR3 protein comes from TCRdb applying MiXCR to the 5' RACE reads. The table includes 9,000 to 13,000 distinct CDR3 sequences, roughly an eighth detected once. Sequenced here: lung tumor tissue, sampled at surgery. The origin of the receptors is a female donor with early-stage non-small cell lung cancer.

This clonotype was seen at least ten times. The V and J genes are TRBV5-1 and TRBJ2-7, with D hard to call. This CDR3 region has 13 residues. CDR1 and CDR2 from the germline V gene are SGHRS and YFSETQ. V was cut by 0 bases and J by 7 bases, with 11 bases left in between. For the CDR3, the DNA is TGCGCCAGCAGCTTGGAGCTTCTCGGGGAGCAGTACTTC. It is translated as CASSLELLGEQYF.

This clonotype showed up just a few times. V gene TRBV20-1 combines with J gene TRBJ1-6, with D perhaps matching TRBD1 (5 bases). The germline V gene has CDR1 DFQATT and CDR2 SNEGSKA (reference sequence). Trimming pared 5 bases from V and 8 bases from J, leaving 10 bases between. The CDR3 has 12 amino acids. CDR3 bases: TGCAGTGCTGGGGCGGATGATTCACCCCTCCACTTT. Its translation: CSAGADDSPLHF.